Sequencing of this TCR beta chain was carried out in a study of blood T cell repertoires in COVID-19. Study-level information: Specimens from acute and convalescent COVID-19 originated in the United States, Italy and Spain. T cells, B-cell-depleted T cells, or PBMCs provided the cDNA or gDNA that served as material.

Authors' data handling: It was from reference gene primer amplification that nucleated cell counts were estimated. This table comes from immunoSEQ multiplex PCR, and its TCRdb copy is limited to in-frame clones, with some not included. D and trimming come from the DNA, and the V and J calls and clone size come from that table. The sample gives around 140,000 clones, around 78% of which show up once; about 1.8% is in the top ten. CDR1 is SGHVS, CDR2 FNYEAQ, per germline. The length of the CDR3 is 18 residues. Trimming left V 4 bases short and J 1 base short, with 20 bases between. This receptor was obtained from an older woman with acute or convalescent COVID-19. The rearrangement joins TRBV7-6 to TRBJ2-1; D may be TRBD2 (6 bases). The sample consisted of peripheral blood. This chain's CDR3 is CASSSPPEASESYNEQFF. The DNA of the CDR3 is TGTGCCAGCAGCTCTCCCCCGGAGGCTAGCGAATCCTACAATGAGCAGTTCTTC.